This T cell receptor (beta chain) was identified during a study of regulatory T cells in long-lasting Graves disease. Time point in this sample: newly diagnosed GD, antithyroid drugs for less than 3 months. From RNA extracted from PBMCs, the TCR library was made. It was an endocrinology department in Xi'an, China, that provided the patients. This clonotype was recorded many times. CDR3-region Arm-PCR and iRepertoire HTBI primers produced the TCR beta libraries. MiXCR, run by TCRdb on the multiplex PCR reads, gives a single entry per CDR3 protein. Among 620,000 or so distinct CDR3 sequences listed, about 15% were seen once. The V and J ends lost 4 bases and 0 bases, in that order; junction bases with no gene match: 12. CDR3 length: 19 amino acids. The V gene's germline CDR1 is LNHNV and CDR2 YYDKDF (reference sequence). A further study also used this sample, focusing on T cells in Graves' hyperthyroidism and ophthalmopathy.

The receptor comes from a woman aged 25 to 39 with Graves disease. The chain has TRBV15 and TRBJ2-3; TRBD2 matches at 11 bases. The sample consisted of peripheral blood mononuclear cells (PBMCs), taken at new diagnosis, from a patient treated with antithyroid drugs. CDR3 coding DNA: TGTGCCACCAGCATAACAGAGGTCCGGACTAGCGGGAGCACAGATACGCAGTATTTT. Translating it yields CATSITEVRTSGSTDTQYF.